Detailed here is one T cell receptor beta chain. RNA totalling about 0.5 to 1 ug underwent reverse transcription with random hexamers. A multiplex approach, immunoSEQ multiplex PCR, amplified TCR beta CDR3 across 54 Vbeta and 13 Jbeta. One entry per CDR3 protein, called by TCRdb with MiXCR from the immunoSEQ multiplex PCR reads. The sample yields 210,000 or so distinct CDR3 sequences, more than 85% seen once. V lost 5 bases, J lost 3 bases, and 9 bases lay in between. CDR3 length equals 13 residues. The sample is drawn from a study of CD8 T cells in Susac syndrome. The TCR comes from a human donor with multiple sclerosis. What was sequenced was CD8+ T cells from PBMCs. This sequence joins TRBV12-3 or TRBV12-4 and TRBJ2-3, with D perhaps being TRBD1 or TRBD2 (6 bases each). The CDR3 DNA is TGTGCCAGCAGTGGGGGGCGTACAGATACGCAGTATTTT. Its protein is CASSGGRTDTQYF.